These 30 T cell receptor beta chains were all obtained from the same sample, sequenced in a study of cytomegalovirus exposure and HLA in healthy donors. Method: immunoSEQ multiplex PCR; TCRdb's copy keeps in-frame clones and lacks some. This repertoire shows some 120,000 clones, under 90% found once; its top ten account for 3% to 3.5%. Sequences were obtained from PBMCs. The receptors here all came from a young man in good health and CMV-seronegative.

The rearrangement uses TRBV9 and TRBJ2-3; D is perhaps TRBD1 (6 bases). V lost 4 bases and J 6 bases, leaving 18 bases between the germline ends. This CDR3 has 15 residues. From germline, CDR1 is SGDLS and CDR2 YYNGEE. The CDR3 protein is CASSTRHQGTDTQYF. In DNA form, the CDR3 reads TGTGCCAGCAGCACCAGACATCAGGGGACCGATACGCAGTATTTT.

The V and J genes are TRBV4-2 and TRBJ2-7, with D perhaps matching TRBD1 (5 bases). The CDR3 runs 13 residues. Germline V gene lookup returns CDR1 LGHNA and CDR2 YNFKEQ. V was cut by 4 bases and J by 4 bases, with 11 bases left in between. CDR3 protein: CASSPTAEYEQYF. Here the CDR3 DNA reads TGTGCCAGCAGCCCGACAGCTGAATACGAGCAGTACTTC.

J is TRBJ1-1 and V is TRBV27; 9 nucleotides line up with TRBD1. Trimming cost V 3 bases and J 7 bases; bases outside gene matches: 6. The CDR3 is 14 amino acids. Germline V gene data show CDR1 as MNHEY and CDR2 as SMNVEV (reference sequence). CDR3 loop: CASSLQGQGFEAFF. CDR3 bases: TGTGCCAGCAGTTTGCAGGGACAGGGCTTTGAAGCTTTCTTT.

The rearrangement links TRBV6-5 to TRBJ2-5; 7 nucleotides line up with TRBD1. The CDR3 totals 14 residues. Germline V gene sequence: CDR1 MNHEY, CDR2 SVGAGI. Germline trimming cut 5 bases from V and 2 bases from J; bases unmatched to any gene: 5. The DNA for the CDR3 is TGTGCCAGCAGTCTATGGGGACAGCAAGAGACCCAGTACTTC. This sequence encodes CASSLWGQQETQYF.

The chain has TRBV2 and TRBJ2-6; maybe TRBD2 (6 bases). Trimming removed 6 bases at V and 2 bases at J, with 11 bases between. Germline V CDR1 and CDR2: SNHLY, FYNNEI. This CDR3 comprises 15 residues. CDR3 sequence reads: CASSVGGAGANVLTF. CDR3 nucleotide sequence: TGTGCCAGCAGCGTTGGCGGGGCTGGGGCCAACGTCCTGACTTTC.

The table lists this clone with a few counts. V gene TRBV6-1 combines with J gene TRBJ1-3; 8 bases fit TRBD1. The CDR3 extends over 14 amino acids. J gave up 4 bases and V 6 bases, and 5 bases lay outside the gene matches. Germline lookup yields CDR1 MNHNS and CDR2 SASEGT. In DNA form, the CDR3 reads TGTGCCAGCAGCAACAGGGGGTCGGGAAACACCATATATTTT. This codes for CASSNRGSGNTIYF.

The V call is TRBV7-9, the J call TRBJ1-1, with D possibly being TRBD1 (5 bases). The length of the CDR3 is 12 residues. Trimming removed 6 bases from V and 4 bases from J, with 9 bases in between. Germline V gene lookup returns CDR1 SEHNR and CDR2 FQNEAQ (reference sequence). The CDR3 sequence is CASSFDSTEAFF. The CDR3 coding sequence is TGTGCCAGCAGTTTCGACAGCACTGAAGCTTTCTTT.

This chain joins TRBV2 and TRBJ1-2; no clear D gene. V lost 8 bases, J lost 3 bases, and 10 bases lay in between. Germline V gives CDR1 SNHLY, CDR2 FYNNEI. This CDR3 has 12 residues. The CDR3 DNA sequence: TGTGCCAGCCAGACGGGATACTATGGCTACACCTTC. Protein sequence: CASQTGYYGYTF.

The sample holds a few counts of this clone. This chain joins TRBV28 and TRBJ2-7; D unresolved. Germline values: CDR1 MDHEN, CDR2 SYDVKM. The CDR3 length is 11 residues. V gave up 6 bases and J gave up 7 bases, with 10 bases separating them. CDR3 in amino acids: CASRALLEQYF. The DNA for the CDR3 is TGTGCCAGCAGGGCCCTCCTGGAGCAGTACTTC.

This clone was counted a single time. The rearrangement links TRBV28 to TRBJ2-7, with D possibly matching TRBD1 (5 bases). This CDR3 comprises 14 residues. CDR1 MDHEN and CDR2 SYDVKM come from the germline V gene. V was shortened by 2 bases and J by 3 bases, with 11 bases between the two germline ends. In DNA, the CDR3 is TGTGCCAGCAGTTTAGACCAGGGTTTCTACGAGCAGTACTTC. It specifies CASSLDQGFYEQYF.

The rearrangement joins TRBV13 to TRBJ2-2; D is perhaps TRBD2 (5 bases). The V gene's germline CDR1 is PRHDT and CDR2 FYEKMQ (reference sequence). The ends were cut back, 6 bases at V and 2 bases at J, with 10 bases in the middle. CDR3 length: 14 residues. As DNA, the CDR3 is TGTGCCAGCAGAGGGCGGGTTAACACCGGGGAGCTGTTTTTT. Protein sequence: CASRGRVNTGELFF.

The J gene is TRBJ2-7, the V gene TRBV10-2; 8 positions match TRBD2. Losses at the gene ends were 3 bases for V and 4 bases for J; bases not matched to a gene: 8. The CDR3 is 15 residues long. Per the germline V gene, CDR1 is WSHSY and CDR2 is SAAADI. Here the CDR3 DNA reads TGCGCCAGCAGTGAAAAAGCGGGGGACCAATACGAGCAGTACTTC. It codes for CASSEKAGDQYEQYF.

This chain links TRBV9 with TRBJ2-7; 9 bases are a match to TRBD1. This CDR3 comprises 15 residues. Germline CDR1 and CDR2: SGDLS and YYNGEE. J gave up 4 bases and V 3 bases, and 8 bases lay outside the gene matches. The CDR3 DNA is TGTGCCAGCAGCGAAACCGGGACAGGGATGTACGAGCAGTACTTC. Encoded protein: CASSETGTGMYEQYF.

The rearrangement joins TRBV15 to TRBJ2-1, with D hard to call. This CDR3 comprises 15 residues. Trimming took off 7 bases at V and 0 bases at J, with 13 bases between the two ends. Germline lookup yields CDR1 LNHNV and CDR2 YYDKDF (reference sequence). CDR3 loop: CATNPAPGSYNEQFF. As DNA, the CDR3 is TGTGCCACCAACCCGGCCCCGGGCTCCTACAATGAGCAGTTCTTC.

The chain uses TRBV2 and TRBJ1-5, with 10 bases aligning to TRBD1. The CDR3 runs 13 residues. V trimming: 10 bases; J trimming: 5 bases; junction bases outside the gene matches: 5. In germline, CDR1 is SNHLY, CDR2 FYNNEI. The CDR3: CATSGQGHQPQHF. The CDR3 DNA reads TGTGCCACCTCGGGACAGGGGCATCAGCCCCAGCATTTT.

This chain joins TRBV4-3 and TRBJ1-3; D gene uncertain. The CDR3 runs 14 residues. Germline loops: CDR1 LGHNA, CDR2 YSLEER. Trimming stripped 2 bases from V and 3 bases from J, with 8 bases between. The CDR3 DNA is TGCGCCAGCAGCCAACAGGCTATTGGAAACACCATATATTTT. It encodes CASSQQAIGNTIYF.

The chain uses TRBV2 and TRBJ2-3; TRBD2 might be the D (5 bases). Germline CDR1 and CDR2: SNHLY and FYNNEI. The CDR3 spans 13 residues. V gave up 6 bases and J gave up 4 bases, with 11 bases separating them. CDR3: CASSRNSADTQYF. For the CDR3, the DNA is TGTGCCAGCAGCAGAAATAGCGCAGATACGCAGTATTTT. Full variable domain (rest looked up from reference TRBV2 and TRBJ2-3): EPEVTQTPSHQVTQMGQEVILRCVPISNHLYFYWYRQILGQKVEFLVSFYNNEISEKSEIFDDQFSVERPDGSNFTLKIRSTKLEDSAMYFCASSRNSADTQYFGPGTRLTVL.

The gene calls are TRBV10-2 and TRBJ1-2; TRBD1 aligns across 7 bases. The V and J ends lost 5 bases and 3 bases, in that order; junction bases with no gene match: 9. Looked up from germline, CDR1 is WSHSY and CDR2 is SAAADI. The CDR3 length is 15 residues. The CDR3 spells CASSLTGVGDYGYTF. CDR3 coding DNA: TGCGCCAGCAGTCTCACAGGGGTGGGCGACTATGGCTACACCTTC.

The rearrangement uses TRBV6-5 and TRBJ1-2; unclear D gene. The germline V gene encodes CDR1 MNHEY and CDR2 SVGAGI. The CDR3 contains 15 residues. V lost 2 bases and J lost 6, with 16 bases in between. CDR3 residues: CASSYALPVADGYTF. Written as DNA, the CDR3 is TGTGCCAGCAGTTACGCCTTGCCGGTAGCCGATGGCTACACCTTC.

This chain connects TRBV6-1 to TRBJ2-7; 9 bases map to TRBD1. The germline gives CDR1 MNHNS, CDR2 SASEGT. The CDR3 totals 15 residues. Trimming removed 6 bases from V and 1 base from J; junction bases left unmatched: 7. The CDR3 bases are TGTGCCAGCAGGTCCGGGACAGGGAGATCCTACGAGCAGTACTTC. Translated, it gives CASRSGTGRSYEQYF.

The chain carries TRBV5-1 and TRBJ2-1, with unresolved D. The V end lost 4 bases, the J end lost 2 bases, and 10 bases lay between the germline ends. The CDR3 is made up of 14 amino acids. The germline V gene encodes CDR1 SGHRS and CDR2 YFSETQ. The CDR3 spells CASSPRGPYNEQFF. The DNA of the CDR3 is TGCGCCAGCAGCCCCCGAGGCCCCTACAATGAGCAGTTCTTC.

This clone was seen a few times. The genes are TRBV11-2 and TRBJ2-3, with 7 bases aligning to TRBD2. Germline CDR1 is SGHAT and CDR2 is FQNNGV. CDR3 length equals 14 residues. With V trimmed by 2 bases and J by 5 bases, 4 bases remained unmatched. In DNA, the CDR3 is TGTGCCAGCAGCTTAAGTTGGGGGGGAGATACGCAGTATTTT. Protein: CASSLSWGGDTQYF.

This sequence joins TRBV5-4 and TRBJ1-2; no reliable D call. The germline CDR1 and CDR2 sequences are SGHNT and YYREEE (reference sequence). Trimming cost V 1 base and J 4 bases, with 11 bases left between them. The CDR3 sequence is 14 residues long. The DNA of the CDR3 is TGTGCCAGCAGCTTGTTCGGCGGCTCCTATGGCTACACCTTC. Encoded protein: CASSLFGGSYGYTF.

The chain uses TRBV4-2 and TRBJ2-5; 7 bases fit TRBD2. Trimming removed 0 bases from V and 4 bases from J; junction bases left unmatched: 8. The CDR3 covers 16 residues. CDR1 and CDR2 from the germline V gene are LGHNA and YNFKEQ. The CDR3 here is CASSQEDSGLIETQYF. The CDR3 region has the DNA TGTGCCAGCAGCCAAGAGGATAGCGGGCTAATAGAGACCCAGTACTTC.

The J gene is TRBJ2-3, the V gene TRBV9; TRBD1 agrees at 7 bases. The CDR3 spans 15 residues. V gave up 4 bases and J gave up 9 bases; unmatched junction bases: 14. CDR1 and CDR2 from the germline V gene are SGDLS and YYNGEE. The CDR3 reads CASSSRQGGAGTQYF. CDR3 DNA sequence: TGTGCCAGCAGCTCCCGACAGGGTGGGGCAGGGACGCAGTATTTT. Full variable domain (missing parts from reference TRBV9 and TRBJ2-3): DSGVTQTPKHLITATGQRVTLRCSPRSGDLSVYWYQQSLDQGLQFLIQYYNGEERAKGNILERFSAQQFPDLHSELNLSSLELGDSALYFCASSSRQGGAGTQYFGPGTRLTVL.

The chain's CDR3 is CASQGPGGTEAFF. The CDR3 DNA reads TGTGCCAGCCAGGGACCGGGGGGCACTGAAGCTTTCTTT. This chain connects TRBV18 to TRBJ1-1; a weak D match, TRBD1 (5 bases). This CDR3 is 13 amino acids long. Germline CDR1 KGHSH, CDR2 LQKENI. V dropped 8 bases and J dropped 4 bases, with 14 bases sitting between them.

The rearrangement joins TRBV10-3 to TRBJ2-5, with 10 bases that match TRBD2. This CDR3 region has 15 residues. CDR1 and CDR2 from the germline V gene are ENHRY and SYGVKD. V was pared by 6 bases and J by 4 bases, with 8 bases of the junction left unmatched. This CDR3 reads CAIRAGGLSTETQYF. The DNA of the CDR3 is TGTGCCATCAGAGCGGGGGGGCTCAGTACAGAGACCCAGTACTTC.

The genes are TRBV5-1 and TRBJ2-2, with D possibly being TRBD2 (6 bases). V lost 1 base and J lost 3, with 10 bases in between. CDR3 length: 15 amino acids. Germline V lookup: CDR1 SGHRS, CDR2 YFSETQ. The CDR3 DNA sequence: TGCGCCAGCAGCTTGAACGGGGGAGACACCGGGGAGCTGTTTTTT. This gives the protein CASSLNGGDTGELFF.

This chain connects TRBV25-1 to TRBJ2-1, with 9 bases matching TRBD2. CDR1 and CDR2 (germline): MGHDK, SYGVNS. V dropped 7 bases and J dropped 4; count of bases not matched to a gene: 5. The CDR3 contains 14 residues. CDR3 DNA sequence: TGTGCCAGCACCGTAGCGGGGGAGTACAATGAGCAGTTCTTC. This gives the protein CASTVAGEYNEQFF.

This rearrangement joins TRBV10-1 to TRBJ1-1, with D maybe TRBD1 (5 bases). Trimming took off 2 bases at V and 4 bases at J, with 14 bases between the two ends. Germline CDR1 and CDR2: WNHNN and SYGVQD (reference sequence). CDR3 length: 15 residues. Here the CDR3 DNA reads TGCGCCAGCAGTGAGGGTCAGCCCGGGGGCACTGAAGCTTTCTTT. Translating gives CASSEGQPGGTEAFF.